This is a list of T cell receptor beta chains from one sample in a study of blood T cell repertoires in COVID-19. Only in-frame clones appear in the TCRdb table, and some are missing; sequencing was by immunoSEQ multiplex PCR. Here the sample spans tens of thousands of clones, 82% being singletons. What was sequenced was peripheral blood. The receptors derive from a man aged 55-75 years with acute or convalescent COVID-19. Each CDR3 is given with its conserved first and last residue. A D gene is named only where the DNA matches it firmly. Clone sizes are given selectively: once, few, many, or a class where the clone is expanded.

length,J,V,D,size,DNA,CDR3
15,TRBJ1-2,TRBV28,TRBD1,.,TGTGCCAGCAGTTTATTGGTGGGGACAGGGGGTGGCTACACCTTC,CASSLLVGTGGGYTF
14,TRBJ2-5,TRBV19,.,.,TGTGCCAGTAGTATAGGGGGAGGCGGAATGACCCAGTACTTC,CASSIGGGGMTQYF
14,TRBJ2-3,TRBV6-6,.,.,TGTGCCAGCAGTTACGGAGGGCCGATAGATACGCAGTATTTT,CASSYGGPIDTQYF
16,TRBJ2-5,TRBV7-9,.,.,TGTGCCAGCAGCTTAATTTTCGGGGGGCTAGGAGAGACCCAGTACTTC,CASSLIFGGLGETQYF
15,TRBJ2-3,TRBV11-3,.,.,TGTGCCAGCAGCTTAAGCGGGCAGGGTGCAGATACGCAGTATTTT,CASSLSGQGADTQYF
15,TRBJ2-6,TRBV9,.,.,TGTGCCAGCAGCCCCCGGTCCCTTGGGGCCAACGTCCTGACTTTC,CASSPRSLGANVLTF
15,TRBJ2-1,TRBV27,TRBD2,once,TGTGCCAGCAGTCCGACTAGCGGGGGGGACAATGAGCAGTTCTTC,CASSPTSGGDNEQFF
14,TRBJ1-6,TRBV9,.,.,TGTGCCAGCAGCTTAGGACAGCCGAATTCACCCCTCCACTTT,CASSLGQPNSPLHF
13,TRBJ2-5,TRBV6-5,.,.,TGTGCCAGCAGCGACTACAGGGAAGAGACCCAGTACTTC,CASSDYREETQYF
16,TRBJ2-2,TRBV13,TRBD1,.,TGTGCCAGCAGATCTCCGGGACAGGGGAGCACCGGGGAGCTGTTTTTT,CASRSPGQGSTGELFF
14,TRBJ1-2,TRBV7-2,.,.,TGTGCCAGCAGCTTAGATCAGGGGCGAAATGGCTACACCTTC,CASSLDQGRNGYTF